This TCR beta chain came from a study of T-cell memory formation after mild COVID-19. Findings and caveats of the study: Later expanders leaned toward CD4+, whereas clones contracting from day 15 to 85 were balanced CD4/CD8.

This clonotype appeared many times. Antigen unknown. The V end was cut by 3 bases, the J end by 6 bases, with 11 bases between. The CDR3 runs to 13 residues. MiXCR, run by TCRdb on the 5' RACE reads, gives a single entry per CDR3 protein. This sample has tens of thousands of distinct CDR3 sequences, with 7.3% found just once. The V gene is TRBV12-3 or TRBV12-4, the J gene TRBJ1-1; no reliable D call. This TCR derives from a man in his late teens or twenties who had mild COVID-19 (a few samples of this study predate the infection). Cell type and time point are not known. Material: PBMCs or a T cell subset sorted from them (not recorded which). The CDR3 coding sequence is TGTGCCAGCAGTTTGGTGGGCGGCGCTGAAGCTTTCTTT. Translating it yields CASSLVGGAEAFF.